This T cell receptor beta chain was documented in a study of T cell responses to AZD1222 COVID-19 vaccine. Whole-study findings and limits: Per reports, nearly half of all spike-specific TCRs target regions that are unmutated in variants. Mostly white British, mostly female donors; authors suggested clonal diversity may be underestimated. Recipients of two AZD1222 doses showed rising Spike-specific TCR breadth and depth.

As concerns this clone: Its target is unknown.

In germline, CDR1 is SGHNT, CDR2 YYREEE (reference sequence). The V gene end was trimmed by 4 bases and the J gene end by 2 bases; junction bases not matched to a gene: 10. The CDR3 length is 16 residues. Sequencing used immunoSEQ multiplex PCR; TCRdb keeps in-frame clones, though not all of them. The sample includes approximately 130,000 clones, 85% of them seen just once. This TCR derives from an adult who received the MenACWY meningococcal vaccine as a control. The V call is TRBV5-4, the J call TRBJ1-2, with 8 bases fitting TRBD1. The starting material was peripheral blood, obtained 28 days after the second dose of the MenACWY control vaccine. The CDR3 reads CASSTRTGTTNYGYTF. The CDR3 nucleotides are TGTGCCAGCAGCACCAGGACAGGGACCACGAACTATGGCTACACCTTC.